The 2 T cell receptor beta chains listed next were all sequenced from one sample in a study of blood T cell repertoires in COVID-19. Some clones are missing from TCRdb's copy, which holds only in-frame ones; the method was immunoSEQ multiplex PCR. Among under 150,000 clones, more than 75% were seen once, and the ten largest hold roughly 18%. Sequencing was done on a sample of peripheral blood. All receptors derive from a woman aged 50 to 60 who had recovered from COVID-19.

The chain employs TRBV29-1 and TRBJ2-1; tentative D call: TRBD2 (6 bases). V gave up 7 bases and J gave up 0 bases, with 10 bases separating them. CDR1 and CDR2 from the germline V gene are SQVTM and ANQGSEA. This CDR3 contains 13 residues. The CDR3 region is CSASVSSYNEQFF. CDR3 bases: TGCAGCGCTAGCGTGAGCTCCTACAATGAGCAGTTCTTC.

The V gene is TRBV9, the J gene TRBJ2-5, with 13 bases that match TRBD2. The CDR3 covers 18 residues. CDR1 is SGDLS and CDR2 is YYNGEE in the germline V gene. The V and J ends lost 6 bases and 5 bases, in that order; junction bases with no gene match: 16. The DNA of the CDR3 is TGTGCCAGCATCCCGGCGGGACTAGCGGGGAGTGAGGGGGAGACCCAGTACTTC. It is translated as CASIPAGLAGSEGETQYF.